Below, 2 T cell receptor beta chains from the same sample are listed, as sequenced in a study of human T cells and chemical hapten exposure. TCRdb re-analysed the RACE reads in MiXCR, keeping a single row per CDR3 protein. This table holds around 350,000 distinct CDR3 sequences, approximately 5.8% found once. Described time point: pre-sensitization, week 0. As to treatment: therapeutic diphenylcyclopropenone sensitization with weekly scalp DPC. Source: whole blood, taken in connection with sensitization to the hapten diphenylcyclopropenone (DPC). These TCRs come from a woman aged 18-29 years with alopecia areata. Some clones in this sample may be carry-over from other donors' samples.

This clonotype was picked up a small number of times. This chain joins TRBV19 and TRBJ1-5, with a possible D match to TRBD1 (6 bases). The V gene's germline CDR1 is LNHDA and CDR2 SQIVND (reference sequence). This CDR3 comprises 15 residues. The germline V and J ends were trimmed by 6 bases and 0 bases, with 12 bases remaining between them. DNA for the CDR3: TGTGCCAGTAGATGGACAGCTTATAGCAATCAGCCCCAGCATTTT. Amino acid sequence: CASRWTAYSNQPQHF.

This clonotype was picked up many times. The chain uses TRBV7-8 and TRBJ2-7, with a weak D call TRBD2 (6 bases). Trimming pared 4 bases from V and 7 bases from J, leaving 14 bases between. The CDR3 runs 13 residues. CDR1 is SGHVS, CDR2 FQNEAQ, per germline. DNA of the CDR3: TGTGCCAGCAGCTCCCGAAACCGGGGGGAGCAGTACTTC. Protein sequence: CASSSRNRGEQYF.